Given below is one TCR beta chain in context. The junction departs from the called germline gene at one end, perhaps through a read error. Samples were taken at baseline and on day 1 of cycles 4 and 7. Profiled with immunoSEQ multiplex PCR; TCRdb holds only in-frame clones, not every one. The profile shows more than 85,000 clones, 80% to 95% of them singletons. This sample was included in a study of OX40 agonist ivuxolimab in advanced cancers. Background on the study: Patients got intravenous ivuxolimab at 0.01 to 10 mg/kg every 2 weeks.

The receptor was isolated from an adult with an advanced solid tumor such as melanoma, head and neck, liver or kidney cancer. The material was CD4+ or CD8+ T cells sorted from blood, obtained in a trial of the OX40 agonist ivuxolimab.

The CDR3 is CASSKTSGNTGELFF. The CDR3 nucleotides read TGTGCTAGCAGCAAGACTAGCGGCAACACCGGGGAGCTGTTTTTT. This chain connects TRBV7-7 to TRBJ2-2; 9 bases are shared with TRBD2. Looked up from germline, CDR1 is SSHAT and CDR2 is FNYEAQ (reference sequence). The CDR3 runs 15 residues.